This T cell receptor (beta chain) was sequenced for a study of Tregs in tolerant kidney transplant recipients (dated by TCRdb to about 2019). With respect to the entire study: TCRbeta sequencing was used in the study to identify donor-specific regulatory T cells before combined kidney and bone marrow transplantation, and the identified cells were then tracked after transplant.

As regards this clone: Its antigen is currently not known. The read ends 3 residues before the CDR3 terminus; that terminus is restored from the germline J gene.

For TCRbeta CDR3 sequencing, genomic DNA was extracted from sorted cells using the QIAGEN DNeasy Blood and Tissue Kit. High-throughput TCRbeta CDR3 sequencing, which included PCR amplification with bias correction and internal controls, was done commercially through immunoSEQ. As for how the authors treated the data: Unique productive TCRbeta sequences were defined by CDR3 nucleotide sequence where primers matched, otherwise by CDR3 amino acid sequence with Vbeta and Jbeta genes. As a correction for sorting error, sequences shared between sorted populations at a frequency ratio of 2:1 or less were discarded, and the remaining shared sequences were assigned to the higher population. A sequence was defined as donor-reactive if the sequence was expanded at least 5-fold in CFSE-low cells compared with unstimulated cells and had a frequency of at least 0.01% in CFSE-low cells. Jensen-Shannon divergence, calculated on the top 100 TCRbeta sequences ranked by frequency, was used to quantify repertoire divergence. When a sample had multiple sequencing runs, each run was corrected for sorting error separately and the runs were then pooled. As stored in TCRdb, this immuneACCESS dataset retains in-frame rearrangements with V and J assigned. A fraction of the clones does not appear; measured against another copy, unresolved V genes explain less than half of the discrepancy, and the remainder lacks a known reason. V and J calls and clone size come straight from that table; D and trimming were deduced from the DNA. This sample's table contains about 31,000 clones. Approximately 1.9% of the sample belongs to the ten largest clones.

The transplants used related donors along with nonmyeloablative bone marrow transplantation, and in the human trials mixed chimerism was transient. Unstimulated Tregs (CD4+CD25+CD127-), CD4+ non-Tregs (CD4+CD25-), CD4 and CD8 cells were FACS-sorted from thawed PBMCs. A few combined kidney and bone marrow transplant recipients from the ITN036ST trial were included as patients, and samples were available only from these trial subjects. Healthy control blood was separated into PBMCs by Ficoll density gradient and cryopreserved, and patient PBMCs were collected both before and after transplant. Broader findings and caveats from the paper: The study was constrained by small patient numbers, and validation of the findings is required in larger populations and under other immunosuppression protocols. Donor-specific Treg expansion was found to exceed global Treg expansion in tolerant patients, suggesting antigen-driven rather than nonspecific expansion. Expanding Tregs with activated donor B cells appeared to identify the most biologically relevant and donor-specific TCRbeta repertoire. For some patients, the PCR primers changed as time went on, which meant samples from those patients could not be compared with one another at the nucleotide level. Biological reproducibility was not directly assessed, although technical replication error appeared to be minimal.

Clipping removes 6 bases from V and 0 bases from J, with 11 as the unmatched junction base count. The CDR3 goes from the cysteine to the phenylalanine over 18 residues. Only the CDR3 bases that were read are kept: 45 of them, in frame from base 1. Per the germline V gene (reference sequence), DFQATT is the CDR1 and SNEGSKA is the CDR2. The chain was built from TRBV20-1 and TRBJ2-2, with 12 middle bases fitting TRBD2. This sequence originates from a human patient who received a combined kidney and bone marrow transplant. Some T cells present after a transplant may be cells of the graft donor. Source: CD4+ T cells from blood (PBMCs), taken 24 months after the transplant. The CDR3 region has the sequence CSAPPPLAGGPNTGELFF. The part of the CDR3 DNA that was read is TGCAGTGCACCCCCCCCGCTAGCGGGAGGGCCGAACACCGGGGAG.